This T cell receptor beta chain was sequenced during a study of T cell repertoires in cytomegalovirus infection. The germline V gene encodes CDR1 DFQATT and CDR2 SNEGSKA (reference sequence). This CDR3 has 15 amino acids. Trimming took 6 bases from V and 8 from J; bases not matched to a gene: 11. Many counts were recorded for this clonotype. One entry per CDR3 protein, called by TCRdb with MiXCR from the reads. The sample yields 97,000 or so distinct CDR3 sequences, 15% to 20% seen once. The clonotype comes from a human donor in good health (CMV status not recorded). Some clones in this sample may be carry-over from other donors' samples. This sequence joins TRBV20-1 and TRBJ2-3; 13 bases map to TRBD2. Sequenced: PBMCs. The CDR3 nucleotides are TGCAGTGCGAAACTAGCGGGGGGGCCTTCTGGTACGCAGTATTTT. This codes for CSAKLAGGPSGTQYF.